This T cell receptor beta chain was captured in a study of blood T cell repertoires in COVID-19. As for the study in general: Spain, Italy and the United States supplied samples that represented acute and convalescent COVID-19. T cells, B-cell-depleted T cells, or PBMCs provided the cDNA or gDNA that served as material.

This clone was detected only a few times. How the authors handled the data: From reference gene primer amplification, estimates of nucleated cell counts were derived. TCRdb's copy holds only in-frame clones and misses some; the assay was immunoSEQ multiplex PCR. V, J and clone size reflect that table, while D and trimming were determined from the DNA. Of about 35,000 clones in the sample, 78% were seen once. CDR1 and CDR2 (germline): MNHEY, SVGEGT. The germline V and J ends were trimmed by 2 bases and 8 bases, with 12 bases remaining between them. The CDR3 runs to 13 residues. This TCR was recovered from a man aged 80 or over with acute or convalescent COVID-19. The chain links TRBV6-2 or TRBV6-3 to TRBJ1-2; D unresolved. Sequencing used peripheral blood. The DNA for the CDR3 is TGTGCCAGCAGTTACCCCGCGCAAGCGGGCTACACCTTC. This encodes CASSYPAQAGYTF.